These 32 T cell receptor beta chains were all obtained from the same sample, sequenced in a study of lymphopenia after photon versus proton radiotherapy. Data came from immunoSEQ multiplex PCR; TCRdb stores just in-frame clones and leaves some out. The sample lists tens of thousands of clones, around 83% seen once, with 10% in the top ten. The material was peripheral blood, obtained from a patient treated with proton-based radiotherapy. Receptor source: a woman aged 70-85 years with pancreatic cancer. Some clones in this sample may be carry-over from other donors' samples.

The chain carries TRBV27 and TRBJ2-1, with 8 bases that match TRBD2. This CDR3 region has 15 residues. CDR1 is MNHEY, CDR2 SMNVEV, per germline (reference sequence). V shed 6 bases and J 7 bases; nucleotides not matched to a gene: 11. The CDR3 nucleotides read TGTGCCAGCAGCTCGGCGCAGCGGGAGTGGAATGAGCAGTTCTTC. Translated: CASSSAQREWNEQFF.

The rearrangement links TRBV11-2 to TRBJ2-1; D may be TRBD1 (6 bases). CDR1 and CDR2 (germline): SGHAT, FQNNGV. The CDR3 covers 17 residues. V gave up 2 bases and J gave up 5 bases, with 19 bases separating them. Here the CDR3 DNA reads TGTGCCAGCAGCTTAATGGGCAGGGGTTTATCGGACAATGAGCAGTTCTTC. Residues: CASSLMGRGLSDNEQFF.

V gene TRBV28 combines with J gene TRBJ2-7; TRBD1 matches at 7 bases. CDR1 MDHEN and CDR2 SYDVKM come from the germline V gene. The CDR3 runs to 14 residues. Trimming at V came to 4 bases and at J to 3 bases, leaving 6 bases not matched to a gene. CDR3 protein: CASSSRTGVYEQYF. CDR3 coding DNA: TGTGCCAGCAGTTCCAGGACAGGAGTCTACGAGCAGTACTTC.

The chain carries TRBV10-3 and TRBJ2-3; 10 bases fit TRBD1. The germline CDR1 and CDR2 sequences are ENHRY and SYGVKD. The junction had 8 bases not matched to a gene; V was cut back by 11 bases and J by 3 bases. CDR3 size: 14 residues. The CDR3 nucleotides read TGTGCCGCACGGGACAGGGGAAGTACAGATACGCAGTATTTT. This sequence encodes CAARDRGSTDTQYF.

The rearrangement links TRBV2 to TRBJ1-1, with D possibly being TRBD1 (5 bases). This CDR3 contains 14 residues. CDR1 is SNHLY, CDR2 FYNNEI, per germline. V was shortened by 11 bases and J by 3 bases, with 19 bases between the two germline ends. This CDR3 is CAGSLIRDYTEAFF. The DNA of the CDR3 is TGTGCCGGTTCACTGATCAGGGACTACACTGAAGCTTTCTTT.

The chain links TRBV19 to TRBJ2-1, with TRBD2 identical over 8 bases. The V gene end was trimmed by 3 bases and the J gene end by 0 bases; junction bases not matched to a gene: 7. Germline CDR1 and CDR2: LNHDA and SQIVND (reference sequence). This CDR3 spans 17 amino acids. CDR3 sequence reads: CASSMVAGGNSYNEQFF. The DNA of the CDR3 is TGTGCCAGTAGTATGGTGGCGGGAGGAAACTCCTACAATGAGCAGTTCTTC.

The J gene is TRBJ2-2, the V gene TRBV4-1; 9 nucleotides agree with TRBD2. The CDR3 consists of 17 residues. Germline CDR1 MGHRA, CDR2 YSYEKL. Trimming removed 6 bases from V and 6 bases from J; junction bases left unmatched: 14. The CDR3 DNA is TGCGCCAGCAGTGAACCTCTTCTAGCGGGAAGTTCCGGGGAGCTGTTTTTT. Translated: CASSEPLLAGSSGELFF.

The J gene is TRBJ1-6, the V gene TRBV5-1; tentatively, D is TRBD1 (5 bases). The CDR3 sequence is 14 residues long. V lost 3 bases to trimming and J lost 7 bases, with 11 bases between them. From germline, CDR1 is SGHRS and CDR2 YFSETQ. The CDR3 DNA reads TGCGCCAGCAGCTCGGGGGACGGCAATTCACCCCTCCACTTT. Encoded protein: CASSSGDGNSPLHF.

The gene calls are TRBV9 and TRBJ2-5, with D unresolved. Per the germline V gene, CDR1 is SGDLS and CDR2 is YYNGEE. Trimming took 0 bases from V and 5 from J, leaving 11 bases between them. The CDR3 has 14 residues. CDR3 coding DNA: TGTGCCAGCAGCGTAGGGTCCATAGAGGAGACCCAGTACTTC. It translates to CASSVGSIEETQYF.

Here the CDR3 reads CASSSQGQHFYEQYF. The CDR3, as DNA: TGTGCCAGTAGTAGTCAGGGACAGCACTTCTACGAGCAGTACTTC. The chain employs TRBV19 and TRBJ2-7; 7 bases agree with TRBD1. CDR1 and CDR2 from the germline V gene are LNHDA and SQIVND (reference sequence). With V trimmed by 4 bases and J by 3 bases, 9 bases remained unmatched. The CDR3 consists of 15 residues.

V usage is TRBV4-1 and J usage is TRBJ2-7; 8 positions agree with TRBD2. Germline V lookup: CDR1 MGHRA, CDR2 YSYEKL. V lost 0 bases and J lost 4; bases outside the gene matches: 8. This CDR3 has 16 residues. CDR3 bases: TGCGCCAGCAGCCAAGATCTCGCTAGCGGGTCTTACGAGCAGTACTTC. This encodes CASSQDLASGSYEQYF.

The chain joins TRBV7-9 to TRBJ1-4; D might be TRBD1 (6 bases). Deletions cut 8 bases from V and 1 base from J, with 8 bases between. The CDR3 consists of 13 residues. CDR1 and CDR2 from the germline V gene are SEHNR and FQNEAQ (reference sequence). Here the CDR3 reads CASEQGTNEKLFF. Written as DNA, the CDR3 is TGTGCCAGCGAACAGGGAACTAATGAAAAACTGTTTTTT.

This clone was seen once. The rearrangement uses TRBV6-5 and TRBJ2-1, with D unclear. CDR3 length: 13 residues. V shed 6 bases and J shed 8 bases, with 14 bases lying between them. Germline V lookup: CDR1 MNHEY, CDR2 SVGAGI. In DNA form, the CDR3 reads TGTGCCAGCAGGCCACCGTTAACCCATGAGCAGTTCTTC. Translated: CASRPPLTHEQFF.

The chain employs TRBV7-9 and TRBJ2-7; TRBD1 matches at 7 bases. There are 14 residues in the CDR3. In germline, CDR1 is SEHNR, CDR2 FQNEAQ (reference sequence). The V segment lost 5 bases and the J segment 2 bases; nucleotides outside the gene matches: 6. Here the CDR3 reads CASSPGQAPYEQYF. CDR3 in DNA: TGTGCCAGCAGCCCCGGACAGGCCCCCTACGAGCAGTACTTC.

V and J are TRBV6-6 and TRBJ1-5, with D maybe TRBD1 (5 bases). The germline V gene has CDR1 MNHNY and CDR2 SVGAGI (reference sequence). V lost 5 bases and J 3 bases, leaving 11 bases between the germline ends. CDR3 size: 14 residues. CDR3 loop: CASSRRGLNQPQHF. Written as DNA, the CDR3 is TGTGCCAGCAGTCGCCGGGGCCTCAATCAGCCCCAGCATTTT.

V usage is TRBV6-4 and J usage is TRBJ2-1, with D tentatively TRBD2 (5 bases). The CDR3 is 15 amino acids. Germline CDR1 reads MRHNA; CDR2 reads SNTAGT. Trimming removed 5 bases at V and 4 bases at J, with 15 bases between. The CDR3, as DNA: TGTGCCAGCAGTAACTATCGGACTGGATACAATGAGCAGTTCTTC. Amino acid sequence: CASSNYRTGYNEQFF.

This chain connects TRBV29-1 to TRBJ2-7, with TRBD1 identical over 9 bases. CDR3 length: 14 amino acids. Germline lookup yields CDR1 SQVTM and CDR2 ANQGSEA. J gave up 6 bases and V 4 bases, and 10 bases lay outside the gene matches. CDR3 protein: CSVGGGQGVGEQYF. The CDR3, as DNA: TGCAGCGTTGGGGGGGGACAGGGAGTAGGCGAGCAGTACTTC.

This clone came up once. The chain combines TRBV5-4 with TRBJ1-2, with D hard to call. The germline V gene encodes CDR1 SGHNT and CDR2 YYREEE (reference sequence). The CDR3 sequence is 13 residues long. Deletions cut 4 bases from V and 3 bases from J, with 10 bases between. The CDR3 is CASSRRGDYGYTF. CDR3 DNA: TGTGCCAGCAGCCGCAGAGGAGACTATGGCTACACCTTC.

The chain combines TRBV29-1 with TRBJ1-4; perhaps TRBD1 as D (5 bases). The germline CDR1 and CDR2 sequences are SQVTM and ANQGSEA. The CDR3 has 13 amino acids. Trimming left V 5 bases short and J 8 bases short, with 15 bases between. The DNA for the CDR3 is TGCAGCGTTCGGGGCAGCGGATACGAAAAACTGTTTTTT. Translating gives CSVRGSGYEKLFF.

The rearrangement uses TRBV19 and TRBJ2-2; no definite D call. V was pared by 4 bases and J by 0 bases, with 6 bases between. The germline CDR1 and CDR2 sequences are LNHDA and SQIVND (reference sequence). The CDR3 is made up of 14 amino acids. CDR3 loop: CASSTQSNTGELFF. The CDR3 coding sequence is TGTGCCAGTAGTACGCAATCGAACACCGGGGAGCTGTTTTTT.

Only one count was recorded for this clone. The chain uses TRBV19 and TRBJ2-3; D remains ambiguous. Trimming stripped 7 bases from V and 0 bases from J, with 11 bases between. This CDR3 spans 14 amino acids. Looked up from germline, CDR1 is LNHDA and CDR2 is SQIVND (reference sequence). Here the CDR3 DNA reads TGTGCCAGTAAGAGGCTCACTAGCACAGATACGCAGTATTTT. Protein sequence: CASKRLTSTDTQYF.

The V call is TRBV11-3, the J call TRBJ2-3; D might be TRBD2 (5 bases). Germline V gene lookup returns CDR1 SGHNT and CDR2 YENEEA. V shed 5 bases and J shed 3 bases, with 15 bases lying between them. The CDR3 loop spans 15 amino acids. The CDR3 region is CASSQSGRGTDTQYF. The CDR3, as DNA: TGTGCCAGCAGCCAGTCAGGACGGGGTACAGATACGCAGTATTTT.

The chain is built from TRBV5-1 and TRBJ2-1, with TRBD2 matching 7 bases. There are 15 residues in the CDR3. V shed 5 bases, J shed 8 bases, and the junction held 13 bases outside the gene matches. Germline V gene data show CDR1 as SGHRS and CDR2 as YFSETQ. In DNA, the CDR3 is TGCGCCAGCAGTCCTAGCGGCAAACTCGGGGATGAGCAGTTCTTC. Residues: CASSPSGKLGDEQFF.

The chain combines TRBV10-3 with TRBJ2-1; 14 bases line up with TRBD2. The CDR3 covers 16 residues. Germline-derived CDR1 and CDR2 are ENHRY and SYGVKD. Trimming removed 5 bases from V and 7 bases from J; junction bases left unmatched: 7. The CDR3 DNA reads TGTGCCATCAGTCAGACTAGCGGGAGGGCGGAGAATGAGCAGTTCTTC. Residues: CAISQTSGRAENEQFF.

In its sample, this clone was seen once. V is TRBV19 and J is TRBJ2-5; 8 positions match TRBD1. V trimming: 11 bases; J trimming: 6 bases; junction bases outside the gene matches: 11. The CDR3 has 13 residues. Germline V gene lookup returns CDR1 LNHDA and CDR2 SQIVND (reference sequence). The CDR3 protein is CASRGDRRKTQYF. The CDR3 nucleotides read TGTGCCTCGAGGGGGGACAGGAGGAAGACCCAGTACTTC.

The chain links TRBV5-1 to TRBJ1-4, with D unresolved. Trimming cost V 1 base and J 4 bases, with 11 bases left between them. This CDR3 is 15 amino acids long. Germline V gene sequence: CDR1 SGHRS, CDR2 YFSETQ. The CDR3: CASSLWAANNEKLFF. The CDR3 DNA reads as TGCGCCAGCAGCTTGTGGGCGGCCAATAATGAAAAACTGTTTTTT.

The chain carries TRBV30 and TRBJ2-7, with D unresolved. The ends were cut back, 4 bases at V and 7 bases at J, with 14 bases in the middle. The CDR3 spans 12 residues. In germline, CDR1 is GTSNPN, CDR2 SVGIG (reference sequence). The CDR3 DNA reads TGTGCCTGGAATAAGGAAGGCTGGGAGCAGTACTTC. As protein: CAWNKEGWEQYF.

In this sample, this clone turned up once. CDR3 amino acids: CASSPPGLAGTQYF. As DNA, the CDR3 is TGTGCCAGCAGTCCCCCAGGGTTAGCGGGGACCCAGTACTTC. The chain uses TRBV28 and TRBJ2-5; 7 bases fit TRBD2. Germline V gene data show CDR1 as MDHEN and CDR2 as SYDVKM. CDR3 length: 14 residues. V shed 5 bases and J 7 bases; nucleotides not matched to a gene: 10.

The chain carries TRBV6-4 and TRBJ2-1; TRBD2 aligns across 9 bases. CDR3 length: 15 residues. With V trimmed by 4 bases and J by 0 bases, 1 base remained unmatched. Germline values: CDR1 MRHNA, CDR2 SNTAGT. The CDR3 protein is CASSALAGSYNEQFF. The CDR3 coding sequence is TGTGCCAGCAGTGCACTAGCGGGCTCCTACAATGAGCAGTTCTTC.

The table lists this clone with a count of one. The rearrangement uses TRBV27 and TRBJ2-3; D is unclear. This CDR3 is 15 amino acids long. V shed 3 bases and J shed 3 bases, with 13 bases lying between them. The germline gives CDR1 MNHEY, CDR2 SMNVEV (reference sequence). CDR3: CASSFKVRITDTQYF. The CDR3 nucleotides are TGTGCCAGCAGTTTTAAAGTGAGAATAACAGATACGCAGTATTTT.

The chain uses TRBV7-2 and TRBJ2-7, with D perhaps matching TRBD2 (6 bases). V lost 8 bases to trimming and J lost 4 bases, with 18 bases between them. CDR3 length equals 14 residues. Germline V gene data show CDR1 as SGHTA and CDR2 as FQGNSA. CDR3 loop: CASLAQSGGYEQYF. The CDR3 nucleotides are TGTGCCAGCCTCGCCCAAAGTGGGGGGTACGAGCAGTACTTC.

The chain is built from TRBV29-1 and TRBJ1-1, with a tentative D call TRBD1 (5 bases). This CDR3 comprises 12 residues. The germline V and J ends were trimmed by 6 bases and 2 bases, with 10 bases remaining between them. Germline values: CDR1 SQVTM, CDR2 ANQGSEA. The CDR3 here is CSVSGANTEAFF. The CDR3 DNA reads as TGCAGCGTGTCCGGGGCCAACACTGAAGCTTTCTTT.